Following are 5 T cell receptor beta chains from one sample sequenced in a study of blood T cell repertoires in COVID-19. TCRdb keeps only in-frame clones here, not all; method: immunoSEQ multiplex PCR. The profile shows roughly 190,000 clones, 75% to 85% of them singletons. The specimen was peripheral blood. These receptor sequences come from a man in his sixties with acute or convalescent COVID-19.

J is TRBJ2-2 and V is TRBV7-7; perhaps TRBD1 as D (5 bases). Germline CDR1 SSHAT, CDR2 FNYEAQ (reference sequence). The CDR3 is made up of 16 amino acids. The ends were cut back, 5 bases at V and 0 bases at J, with 13 bases in the middle. Here the CDR3 DNA reads TGTGCCAGCAGCCAAAACAGGTTCCCGAACACCGGGGAGCTGTTTTTT. It translates to CASSQNRFPNTGELFF.

This clone was observed once. The chain recombines TRBV13 with TRBJ2-7; 7 bases are a match to TRBD1. Germline trimming cut 3 bases from V and 0 bases from J; bases unmatched to any gene: 5. Looked up from germline, CDR1 is PRHDT and CDR2 is FYEKMQ (reference sequence). The CDR3 runs 15 residues. The CDR3 loop reads CASSFDRVSSYEQYF. The CDR3 bases are TGTGCCAGCAGCTTCGACAGGGTAAGCTCCTACGAGCAGTACTTC.

The chain links TRBV7-6 to TRBJ1-3; 10 bases are a match to TRBD1. V shed 3 bases, J shed 4 bases, and the junction held 3 bases outside the gene matches. The CDR3 is 15 residues long. The V gene's germline CDR1 is SGHVS and CDR2 FNYEAQ. DNA of the CDR3: TGTGCCAGCAGCTTGGGACAGGGGACCGGAAACACCATATATTTT. It codes for CASSLGQGTGNTIYF. The full variable domain, its missing parts supplied by reference TRBV7-6 and TRBJ1-3, is GAGVSQSPRYKVTKRGQDVALRCDPISGHVSLYWYRQALGQGPEFLTYFNYEAQQDKSGLPNDRFSAERPEGSISTLTIQRTEQRDSAMYRCASSLGQGTGNTIYFGEGSWLTVV.

The chain recombines TRBV18 with TRBJ1-5; a weak D match, TRBD1 (5 bases). Trimming shortened V by 0 bases and J by 4 bases, and 13 bases separated the two germline ends. The CDR3 runs to 16 residues. Per germline, CDR1 KGHSH and CDR2 LQKENI. CDR3 nucleotide sequence: TGTGCCAGCTCACCACCGGGGGGGGATTGGAATCAGCCCCAGCATTTT. Its translation is CASSPPGGDWNQPQHF.

The rearrangement uses TRBV7-9 and TRBJ1-4, with 8 bases that match TRBD1. The trim removed 6 bases at V and 6 bases at J, leaving 6 bases unmatched. CDR1 is SEHNR, CDR2 FQNEAQ, per germline (reference sequence). The CDR3 is 14 amino acids. DNA of the CDR3: TGTGCCAGCAGTCGGGACAGGTGGGATGAAAAACTGTTTTTT. Translated, it gives CASSRDRWDEKLFF. Based on the CDR3 plus reference TRBV7-9 and TRBJ1-4, the full variable domain is DTGVSQNPRHKITKRGQNVTFRCDPISEHNRLYWYRQTLGQGPEFLTYFQNEAQLEKSRLLSDRFSAERPKGSFSTLEIQRTEQGDSAMYLCASSRDRWDEKLFFGSGTQLSVL.